This T cell receptor beta chain was documented in a study of vaccination effects on CD4 cells after COVID-19. Across the study: Samples gathered post-vaccine arrived a median of 72 days past the second dose.

Viral peptide pool expansion of antigen-specific CD4+ T cells preceded sequencing in the ViraFEST assay. The culture ran for 10 days before CD4+ T cells were isolated. All participants had two doses of either the BNT162b2 or mRNA-1273 vaccine. Around 2.1 million PBMC per well were cultured with approximately 10 IU/ml IL-2 and about 10 ug/ml peptides. Clones were read by immunoSEQ multiplex PCR, and TCRdb kept only the in-frame ones, dropping some. Among approximately 70,000 clones listed, around 80% were seen once. Notes on this clone: Antigen: not known.

Study outcomes and limitations: In vaccinees who were healthy, merely 1 out of 255 vaccine-induced clones cross-reacted with common cold coronaviruses.

Trimming left V 3 bases short and J 0 bases short, with 15 bases between. This CDR3 region has 15 residues. Germline CDR1 and CDR2: DFQATT and SNEGSKA (reference sequence). J is TRBJ2-7 and V is TRBV20-1; D is perhaps TRBD2 (5 bases). The material was CD4+ T cells from PBMCs cultured with HCoV-229E spike peptides, obtained after COVID-19 vaccination. This receptor was obtained from a human donor who received a COVID-19 vaccine. The CDR3 here is CSASSLATSSYEQYV. In DNA form, the CDR3 reads TGCAGTGCTAGTTCCCTAGCTACAAGCTCCTACGAGCAGTACGTC.